Detailed here is one T cell receptor beta chain. This sample stems from a study of blood T cell repertoires in COVID-19. Categorization into cohorts depended on clinical history that participants reported. V was shortened by 0 bases and J by 2 bases, with 11 bases between the two germline ends. Germline V lookup: CDR1 LGHDT, CDR2 YNNKEL (reference sequence). The CDR3 is 15 residues long. Original processing methods: Amplifying reference gene primers gave estimates of nucleated cell counts. Here immunoSEQ multiplex PCR was the method, and the copy in TCRdb shows in-frame clones only, minus some. V and J calls and clone size follow that table, whereas D and trimming were derived from the DNA. The sample yields about 120,000 clones, 84% seen once.

Sequenced material: PBMCs or T cells enriched from blood (not recorded which). The chain is built from TRBV3-1 (or the pseudogene TRBV3-2) and TRBJ2-7; D may be TRBD1 (5 bases). The sequence came from a woman between 25 and 40 years old who had recovered from COVID-19. The CDR3 DNA is TGTGCCAGCAGCCAAGATTTGGGGCCCCCCTACGAGCAGTACTTC. Protein: CASSQDLGPPYEQYF.